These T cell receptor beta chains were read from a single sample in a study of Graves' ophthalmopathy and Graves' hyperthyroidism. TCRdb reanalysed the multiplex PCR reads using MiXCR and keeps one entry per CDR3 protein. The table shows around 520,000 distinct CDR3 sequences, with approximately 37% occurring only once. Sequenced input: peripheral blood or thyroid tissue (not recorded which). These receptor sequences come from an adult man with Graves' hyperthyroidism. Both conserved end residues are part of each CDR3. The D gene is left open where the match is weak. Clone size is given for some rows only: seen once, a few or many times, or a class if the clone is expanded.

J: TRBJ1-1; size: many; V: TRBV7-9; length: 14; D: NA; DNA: TGTGCCAGCAGTTCACAGGTGGAGAACACTGAAGCTTTCTTT; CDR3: CASSSQVENTEAFF
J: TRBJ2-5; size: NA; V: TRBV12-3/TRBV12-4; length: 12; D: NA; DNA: TGTGCCAGCGGGTCAGGGGGGGAGACCCAGTACTTC; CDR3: CASGSGGETQYF
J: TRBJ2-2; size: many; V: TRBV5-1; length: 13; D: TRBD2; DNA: TGCGCCAGCAGTTCCGGGGACTACGGGGAGCTGTTTTTT; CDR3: CASSSGDYGELFF
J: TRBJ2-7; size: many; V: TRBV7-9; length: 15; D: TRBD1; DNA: TGTGCCAGCAAAGGGAGGACAGGGACCTCCTACGAGCAGTACTTC; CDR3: CASKGRTGTSYEQYF
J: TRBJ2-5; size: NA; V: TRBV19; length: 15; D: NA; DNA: TGTGCCAGTAGTACAGACCGGGACTTCCAAGAGACCCAGTACTTC; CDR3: CASSTDRDFQETQYF
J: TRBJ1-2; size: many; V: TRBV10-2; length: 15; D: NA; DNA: TGCGCCAGCAGCCCCAGGGTTTCGGCTGTGGATGGCTACACCTTC; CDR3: CASSPRVSAVDGYTF
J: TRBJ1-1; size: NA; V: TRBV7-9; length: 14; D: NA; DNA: TGTGCCAGCAGTTACGCTGGGGACGGTACTGAAGCTTTCTTT; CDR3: CASSYAGDGTEAFF
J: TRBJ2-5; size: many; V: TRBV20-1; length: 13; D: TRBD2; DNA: TGCAGTGCTAGCGGGGGGGCCGTGGAGACCCAGTACTTC; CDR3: CSASGGAVETQYF
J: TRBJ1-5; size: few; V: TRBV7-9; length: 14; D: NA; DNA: TGTGCCAGCAGCCCTGGACAGTACAATCAGCCCCAGCATTTT; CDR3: CASSPGQYNQPQHF
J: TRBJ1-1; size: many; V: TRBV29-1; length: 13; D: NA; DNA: TGCAGCGTTGTAAGAATCCTGGACTCTGAAGCTTTCTTT; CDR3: CSVVRILDSEAFF
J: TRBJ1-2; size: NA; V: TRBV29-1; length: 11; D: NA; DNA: TGCAGCTGGGCCGGGGACTATGGCTACACCTTC; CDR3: CSWAGDYGYTF
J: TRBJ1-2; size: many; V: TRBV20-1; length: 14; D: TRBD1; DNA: TGCAGTGCTAGGGGGGTACAGGGGGCGTTTGGCTACACCTTC; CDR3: CSARGVQGAFGYTF
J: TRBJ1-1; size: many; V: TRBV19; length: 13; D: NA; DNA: TGTGCCAGTAGTGAGGCACTCCCCTCCCAAGCTTTCTTT; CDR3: CASSEALPSQAFF
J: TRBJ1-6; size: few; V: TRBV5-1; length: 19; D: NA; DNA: TGCGCCAGCAGCTTGGAGGTTTGGGACGGAGCCCACTATAATTCACCCCTCCACTTT; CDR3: CASSLEVWDGAHYNSPLHF
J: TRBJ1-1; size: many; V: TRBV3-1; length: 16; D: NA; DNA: TGTGCCAGCAGCCAAGATCGGCAGGGAACGAACACTGAAGCTTTCTTT; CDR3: CASSQDRQGTNTEAFF
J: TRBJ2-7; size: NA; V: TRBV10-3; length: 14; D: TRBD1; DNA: TGTGCCAGCAGTTATGGGGACAGGGGCGATGAGCAGTACTTC; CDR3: CASSYGDRGDEQYF
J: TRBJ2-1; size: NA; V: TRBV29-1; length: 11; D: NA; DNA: TGCAGCACACAGTCCTACAATGAGCAGTTCTTC; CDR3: CSTQSYNEQFF
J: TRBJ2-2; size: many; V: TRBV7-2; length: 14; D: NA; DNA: TGTGCCAGCAGCTTAGGGGAGATCACCGGGGAGCTGTTTTTT; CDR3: CASSLGEITGELFF
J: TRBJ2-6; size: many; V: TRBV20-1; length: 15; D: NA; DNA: TGCAGTGCTAGAGGTGGGAGATCTGGGGCCAACGTCCTGACTTTC; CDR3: CSARGGRSGANVLTF
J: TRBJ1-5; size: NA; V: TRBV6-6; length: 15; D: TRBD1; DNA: TGTGCCAGCTGGACCGGGACAGGGGGCAATCAGCCCCAGCATTTT; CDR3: CASWTGTGGNQPQHF
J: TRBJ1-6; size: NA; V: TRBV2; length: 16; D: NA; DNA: TGTGCCAGCAGTGAAATCACCAGGGACTATAATTCACCCCTCCACTTT; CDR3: CASSEITRDYNSPLHF
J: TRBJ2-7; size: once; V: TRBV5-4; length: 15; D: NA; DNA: TGTGCCAGCAGCTTGGATGGACAAGGATTGTGCGAGCAGTACTTC; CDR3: CASSLDGQGLCEQYF
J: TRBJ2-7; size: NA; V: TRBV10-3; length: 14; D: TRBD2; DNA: TGTGCCATCAAGGCTAGCGGAAGCTCCTACGAGCAGTACTTC; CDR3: CAIKASGSSYEQYF
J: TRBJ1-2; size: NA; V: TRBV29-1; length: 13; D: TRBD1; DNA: TGCAGCGTTAGAGGACAGGGGCGGTATGGCTACACCTTC; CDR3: CSVRGQGRYGYTF
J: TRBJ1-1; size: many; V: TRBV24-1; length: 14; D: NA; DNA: TGTGCCACCAGCGATGTAGGGGTGAACACTGAAGCTTTCTTT; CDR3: CATSDVGVNTEAFF
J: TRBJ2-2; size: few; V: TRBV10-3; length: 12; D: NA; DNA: TGTGCCATCCTGCCAAATACCGGGGAGCTGTTTTTT; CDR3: CAILPNTGELFF
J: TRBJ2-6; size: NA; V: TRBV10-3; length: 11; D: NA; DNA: TGTGCCATCACGGGTGGCAACGTCCTGACTTTC; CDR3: CAITGGNVLTF
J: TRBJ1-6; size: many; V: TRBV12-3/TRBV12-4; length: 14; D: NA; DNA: TGTGCCAGCAGTTTAAGAGGGAATAATTCACCCCTCCACTTT; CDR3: CASSLRGNNSPLHF
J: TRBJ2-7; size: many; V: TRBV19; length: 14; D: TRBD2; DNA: TGTGCCAGTAGTATAAGCGGGAGGACCTACGAGCAGTACTTC; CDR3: CASSISGRTYEQYF
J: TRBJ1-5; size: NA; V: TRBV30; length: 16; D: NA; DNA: TGTGCCTGGAGCGTACTAGGGGGGCACAGCAATCAGCCCCAGCATTTT; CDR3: CAWSVLGGHSNQPQHF
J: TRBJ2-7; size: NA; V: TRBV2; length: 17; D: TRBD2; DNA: TGTGCCAGCAGTGAAGCGTGGGCGGGAGGGGCTACCTACGAGCAGTACTTC; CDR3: CASSEAWAGGATYEQYF
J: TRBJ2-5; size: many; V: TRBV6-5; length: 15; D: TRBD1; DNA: TGTGCCAGCAGTTACGCCGACAGGGTCTGGGAGACCCAGTACTTC; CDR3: CASSYADRVWETQYF
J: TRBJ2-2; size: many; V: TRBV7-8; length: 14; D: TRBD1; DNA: TGTGCCAGCAGCTCTCAGGGGGTCACCGGGGAGCTGTTTTTT; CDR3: CASSSQGVTGELFF
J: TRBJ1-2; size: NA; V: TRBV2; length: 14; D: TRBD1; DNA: TGTGCCAGCAGTGAGCAAAATCCAGGGGGCGGCTACACCTTC; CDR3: CASSEQNPGGGYTF
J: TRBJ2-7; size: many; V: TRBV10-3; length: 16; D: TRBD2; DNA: TGTGCCATCAGTGAGGGTGGAGGCGGGGGGACCTACGAGCAGTACTTC; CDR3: CAISEGGGGGTYEQYF
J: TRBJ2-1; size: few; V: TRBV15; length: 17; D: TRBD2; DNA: TGTGCCACCAGCAGAGGGCTAGCGGGAGGATCTGACGATGAGCAGTTCTTC; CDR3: CATSRGLAGGSDDEQFF
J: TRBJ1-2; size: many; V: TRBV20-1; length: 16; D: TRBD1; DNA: TGCAGTGCTAGACCCCGTGAACAGGGGCCCAACTATGGCTACACCTTC; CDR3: CSARPREQGPNYGYTF
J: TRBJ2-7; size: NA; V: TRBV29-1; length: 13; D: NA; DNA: TGCAGCTTAGTCGGGGCACAGGCCTACGAGCAGTACTTC; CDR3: CSLVGAQAYEQYF
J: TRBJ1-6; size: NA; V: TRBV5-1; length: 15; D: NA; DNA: TGCGCCAGCAGCTACTCCGGGACCGCAAATTCACCCCTCCACTTT; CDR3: CASSYSGTANSPLHF
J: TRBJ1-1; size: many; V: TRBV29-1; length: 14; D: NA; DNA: TGCAGCGTTGAAAAAGCATCATCGAACACTGAAGCTTTCTTT; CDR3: CSVEKASSNTEAFF
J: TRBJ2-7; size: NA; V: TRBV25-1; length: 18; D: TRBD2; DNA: TGTGCCAGCAGTGCTAGATTCGGACTAGCGGCCAGCTCCTACGAGCAGTACTTC; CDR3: CASSARFGLAASSYEQYF
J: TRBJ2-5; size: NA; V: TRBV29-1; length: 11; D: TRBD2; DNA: TGCAGCGTTGATACTAGCGGGAGGATCTACTTC; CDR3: CSVDTSGRIYF
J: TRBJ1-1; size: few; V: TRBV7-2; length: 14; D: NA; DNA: TGTGCCAGCAGCTTTACCCAGGATTACACTGAAGCTTTCTTT; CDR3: CASSFTQDYTEAFF
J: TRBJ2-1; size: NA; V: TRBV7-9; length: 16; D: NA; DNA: TGTGCCAGCAGCGCACCCCGGACTTCCTTCGGCAATGAGCAGTTCTTC; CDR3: CASSAPRTSFGNEQFF
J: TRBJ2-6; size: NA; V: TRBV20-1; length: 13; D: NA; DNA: TGCAGTGCTAGAGAACAGGGGGCCAACGTCCTGACTTTC; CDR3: CSAREQGANVLTF
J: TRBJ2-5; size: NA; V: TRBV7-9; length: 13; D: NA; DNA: TGTGCCAGCAGCAGGGGGGGGGCGGAGACCCAGTACTTC; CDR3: CASSRGGAETQYF
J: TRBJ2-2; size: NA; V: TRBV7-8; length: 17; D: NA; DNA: TGTGCCAGCACCCAAGAGGAAGGTGCAGGGATGGCCGGGGAGCTGTTTTTT; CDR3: CASTQEEGAGMAGELFF
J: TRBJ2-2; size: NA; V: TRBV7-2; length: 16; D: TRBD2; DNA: TGTGCCAGCAGCTTGTTTGGGACTAGCGGAATCGGGGAGCTGTTTTTT; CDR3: CASSLFGTSGIGELFF
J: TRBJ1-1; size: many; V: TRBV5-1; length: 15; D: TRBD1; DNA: TGCGCCAGCAGCTTGGCAGGGGGCCGGAACACTGAAGCTTTCTTT; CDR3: CASSLAGGRNTEAFF
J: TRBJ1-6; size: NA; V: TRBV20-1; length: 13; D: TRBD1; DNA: TGCAGTGCATTAGGACAGGAAAATTCACCCCTCCACTTT; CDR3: CSALGQENSPLHF
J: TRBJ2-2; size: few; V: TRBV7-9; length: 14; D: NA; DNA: TGTGCCAGCAGCCGGGCAGGGGACACCGGGGAGCTGTTTTTT; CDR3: CASSRAGDTGELFF
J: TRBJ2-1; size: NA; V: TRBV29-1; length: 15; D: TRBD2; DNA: TGCAGCGGGGGACCAGCGGGAGGGGATAGGAATGAGCAGTTCTTC; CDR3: CSGGPAGGDRNEQFF
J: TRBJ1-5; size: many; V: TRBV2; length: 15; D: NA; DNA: TGTGCCAGCAGTGCGAGAGGTGATTCCAATCAGCCCCAGCATTTT; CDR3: CASSARGDSNQPQHF
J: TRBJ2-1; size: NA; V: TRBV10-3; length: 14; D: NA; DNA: TGTGCCATCAGCCCCGAGGTGGTTAGAGATGAGCAGTTCTTC; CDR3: CAISPEVVRDEQFF
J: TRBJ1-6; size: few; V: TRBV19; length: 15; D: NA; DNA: TGTGCCTCACAGACCAGGGCGGCCTATAATTCACCCCTCCACTTT; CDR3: CASQTRAAYNSPLHF
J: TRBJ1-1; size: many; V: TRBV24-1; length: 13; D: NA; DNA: TGTGCCACCAGTGATTTAGAGGGGGAGTTTGCTTTCTTT; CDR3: CATSDLEGEFAFF
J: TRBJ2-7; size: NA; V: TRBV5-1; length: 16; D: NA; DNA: TGCGCCAGCAGCTTGGCCAGCGGACGCCACTCCTACGAGCAGTACTTC; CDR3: CASSLASGRHSYEQYF